The following is a TCR beta chain sequence with its context. Its target is not known. Sequence at one end of the junction differs from germline and may be a read error. The data belong to a study of tumor and adjacent non-tumor tissue in lung cancer. Across the whole study: On average, productive TCRbeta reads reached 4 million to 4.5 million per sample.

Three rounds of nested PCR, following a modified ARM-PCR protocol, produced the TCRbeta library. TCRdb used MiXCR to reprocess the multiplex PCR reads, holding one entry per CDR3 protein. The sample includes about 75,000 distinct CDR3 sequences, 60% to 80% seen only once; the top ten take approximately 12%. The CDR3 runs to 15 residues. Germline CDR1 and CDR2: SGHKS and YYEKEE (reference sequence). The template was RNA from unsorted bulk tissue. Study results and limitations: Compared with tumor, normal lung showed significantly lower TCR diversity. In normal lung, the top 100 clones were significantly more dominant than in tumor.

This sequence originates from a woman aged 45-60 years with non-small cell lung cancer. Sequences were obtained from lung tumor tissue. This rearrangement joins TRBV5-5 to TRBJ2-7; 7 bases are a match to TRBD2. The CDR3 loop is CTSSLESGASYEQHF. The CDR3 region has the DNA TGTACCAGCAGCTTGGAGAGCGGGGCTTCCTACGAGCAGCACTTC.